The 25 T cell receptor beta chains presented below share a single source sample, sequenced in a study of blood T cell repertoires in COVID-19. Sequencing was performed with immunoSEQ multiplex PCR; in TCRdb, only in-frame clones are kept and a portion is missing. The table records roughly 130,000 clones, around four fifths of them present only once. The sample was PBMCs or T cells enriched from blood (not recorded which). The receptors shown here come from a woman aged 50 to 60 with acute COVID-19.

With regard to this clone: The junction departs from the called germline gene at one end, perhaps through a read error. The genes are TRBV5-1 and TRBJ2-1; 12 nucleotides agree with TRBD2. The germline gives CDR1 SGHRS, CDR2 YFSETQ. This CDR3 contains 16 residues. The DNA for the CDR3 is TGCGCCAGCAGCTGGACTAGCGGGGAGGGAAACAATGGGCAGTTCTTC. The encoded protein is CASSWTSGEGNNGQFF.

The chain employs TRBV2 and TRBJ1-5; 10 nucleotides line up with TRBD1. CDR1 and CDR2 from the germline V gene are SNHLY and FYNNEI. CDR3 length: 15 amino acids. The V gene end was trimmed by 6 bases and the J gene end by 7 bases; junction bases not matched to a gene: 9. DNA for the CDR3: TGTGCCAGCAGAAGACAGGGGGCACGGGAGCAGCCCCAGCATTTT. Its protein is CASRRQGAREQPQHF.

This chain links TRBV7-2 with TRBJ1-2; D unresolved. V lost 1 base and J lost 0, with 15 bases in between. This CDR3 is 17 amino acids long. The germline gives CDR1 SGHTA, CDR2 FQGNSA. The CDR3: CASSLVLLGVANYGYTF. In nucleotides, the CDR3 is TGTGCCAGCAGCTTAGTCTTGCTGGGAGTAGCTAACTATGGCTACACCTTC.

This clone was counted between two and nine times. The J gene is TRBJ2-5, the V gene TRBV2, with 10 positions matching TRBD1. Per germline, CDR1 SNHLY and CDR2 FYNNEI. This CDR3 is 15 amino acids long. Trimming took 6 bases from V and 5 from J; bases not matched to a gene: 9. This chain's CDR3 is CASRPRQGARETQYF. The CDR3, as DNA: TGTGCCAGCAGACCTAGACAGGGGGCGAGGGAGACCCAGTACTTC.

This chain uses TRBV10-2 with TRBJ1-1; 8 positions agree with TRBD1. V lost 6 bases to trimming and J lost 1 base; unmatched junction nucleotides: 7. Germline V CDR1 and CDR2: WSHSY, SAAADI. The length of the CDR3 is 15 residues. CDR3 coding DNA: TGCGCCAGCAGCTATCCGGGACAGGCGAACACTGAAGCTTTCTTT. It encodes CASSYPGQANTEAFF.

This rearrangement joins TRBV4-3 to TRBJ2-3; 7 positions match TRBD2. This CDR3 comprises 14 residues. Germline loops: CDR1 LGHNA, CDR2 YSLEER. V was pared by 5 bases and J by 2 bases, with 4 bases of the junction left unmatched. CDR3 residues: CASSSQRDTDTQYF. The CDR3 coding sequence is TGCGCCAGCAGCTCACAGCGGGACACAGATACGCAGTATTTT.

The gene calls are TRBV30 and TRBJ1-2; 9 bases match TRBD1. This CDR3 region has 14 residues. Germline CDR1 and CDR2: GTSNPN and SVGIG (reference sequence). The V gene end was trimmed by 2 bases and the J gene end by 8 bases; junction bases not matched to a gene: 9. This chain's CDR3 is CAWSHDTGGSGYTF. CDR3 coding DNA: TGTGCCTGGAGTCACGATACAGGGGGCTCCGGCTACACCTTC.

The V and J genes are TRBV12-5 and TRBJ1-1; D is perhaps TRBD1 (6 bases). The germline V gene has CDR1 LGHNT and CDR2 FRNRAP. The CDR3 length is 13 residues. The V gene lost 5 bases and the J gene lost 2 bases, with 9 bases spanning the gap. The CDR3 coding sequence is TGTGCTAGTGGTCAACAGGGAAACACTGAAGCTTTCTTT. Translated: CASGQQGNTEAFF. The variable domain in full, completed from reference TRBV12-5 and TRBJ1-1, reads DARVTQTPRHKVTEMGQEVTMRCQPILGHNTVFWYRQTMMQGLELLAYFRNRAPLDDSGMPKDRFSAEMPDATLATLKIQPSEPRDSAVYFCASGQQGNTEAFFGQGTRLTVV.

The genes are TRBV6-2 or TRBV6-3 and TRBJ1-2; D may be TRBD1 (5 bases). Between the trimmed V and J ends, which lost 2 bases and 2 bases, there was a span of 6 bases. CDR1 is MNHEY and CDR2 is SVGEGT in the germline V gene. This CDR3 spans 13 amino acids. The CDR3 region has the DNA TGTGCCAGCAGTTACCCAGGGAACTATGGCTACACCTTC. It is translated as CASSYPGNYGYTF.

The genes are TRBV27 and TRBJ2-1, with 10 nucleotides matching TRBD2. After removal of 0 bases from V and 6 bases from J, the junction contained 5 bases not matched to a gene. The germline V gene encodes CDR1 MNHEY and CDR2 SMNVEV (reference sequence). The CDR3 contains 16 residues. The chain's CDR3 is CASSLSALAGSNEQFF. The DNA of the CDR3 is TGTGCCAGCAGTTTATCCGCACTAGCGGGAAGCAATGAGCAGTTCTTC.

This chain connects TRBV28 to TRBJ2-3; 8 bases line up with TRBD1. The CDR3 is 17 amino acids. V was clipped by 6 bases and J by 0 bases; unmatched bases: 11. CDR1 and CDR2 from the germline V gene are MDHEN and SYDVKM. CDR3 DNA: TGTGCCAGCAGCCCGCCGGGACAGGTCGCTAGCACAGATACGCAGTATTTT. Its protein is CASSPPGQVASTDTQYF.

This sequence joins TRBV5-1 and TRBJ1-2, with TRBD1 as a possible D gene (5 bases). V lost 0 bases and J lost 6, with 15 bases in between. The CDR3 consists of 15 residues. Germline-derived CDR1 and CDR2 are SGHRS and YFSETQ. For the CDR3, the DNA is TGCGCCAGCAGCTTGGAGGGGCAGGGTATAGATGGCTACACCTTC. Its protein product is CASSLEGQGIDGYTF.

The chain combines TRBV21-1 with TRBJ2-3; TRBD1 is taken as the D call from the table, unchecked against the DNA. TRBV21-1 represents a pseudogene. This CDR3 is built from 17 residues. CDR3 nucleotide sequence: TGTGCCAGCAGCACTCCCTTAACAGGGGTTGACACAGATACGCAGTATTTT. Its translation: CASSTPLTGVDTDTQYF.

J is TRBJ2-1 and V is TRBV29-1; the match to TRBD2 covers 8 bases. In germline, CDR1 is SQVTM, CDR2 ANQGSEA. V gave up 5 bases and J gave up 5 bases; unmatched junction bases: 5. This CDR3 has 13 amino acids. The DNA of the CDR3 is TGCAGCGTTTTCGGGGGGGCCAACAATGAGCAGTTCTTC. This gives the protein CSVFGGANNEQFF.

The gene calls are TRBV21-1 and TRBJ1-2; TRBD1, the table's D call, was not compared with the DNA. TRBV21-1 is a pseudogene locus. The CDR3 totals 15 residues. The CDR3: CASRPKTGSDYGYTF. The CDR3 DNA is TGTGCCAGCAGACCGAAGACAGGGTCTGACTATGGCTACACCTTC.

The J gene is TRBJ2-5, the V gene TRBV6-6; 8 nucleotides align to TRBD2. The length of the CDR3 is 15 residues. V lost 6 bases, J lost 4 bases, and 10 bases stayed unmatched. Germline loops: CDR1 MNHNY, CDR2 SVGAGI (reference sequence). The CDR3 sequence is CASRLQRERIETQYF. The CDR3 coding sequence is TGTGCCAGCAGACTACAGCGGGAGAGGATAGAGACCCAGTACTTC.

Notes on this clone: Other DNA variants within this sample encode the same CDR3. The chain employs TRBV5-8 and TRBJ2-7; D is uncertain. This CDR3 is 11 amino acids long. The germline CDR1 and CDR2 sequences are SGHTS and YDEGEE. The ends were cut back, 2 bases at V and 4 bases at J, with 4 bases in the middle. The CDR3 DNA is TGTGCCAGCAGCTTTTCATACGAGCAGTACTTC. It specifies CASSFSYEQYF.

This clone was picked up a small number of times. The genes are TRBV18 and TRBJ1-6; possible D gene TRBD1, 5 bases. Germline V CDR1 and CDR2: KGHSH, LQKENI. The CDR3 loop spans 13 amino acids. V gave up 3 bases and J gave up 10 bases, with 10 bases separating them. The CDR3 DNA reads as TGTGCCAGCTCACCGCGGGGCCTCTCACCCCTCCACTTT. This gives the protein CASSPRGLSPLHF.

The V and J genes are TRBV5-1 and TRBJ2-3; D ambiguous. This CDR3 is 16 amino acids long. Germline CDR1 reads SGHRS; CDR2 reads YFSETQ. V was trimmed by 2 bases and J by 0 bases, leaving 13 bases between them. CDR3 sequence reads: CASSFGAVSSTDTQYF. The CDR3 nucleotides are TGCGCCAGCAGCTTCGGAGCCGTATCTAGCACAGATACGCAGTATTTT. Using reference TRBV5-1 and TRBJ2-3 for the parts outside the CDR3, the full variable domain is KAGVTQTPRYLIKTRGQQVTLSCSPISGHRSVSWYQQTPGQGLQFLFEYFSETQRNKGNFPGRFSGRQFSNSRSEMNVSTLELGDSALYLCASSFGAVSSTDTQYFGPGTRLTVL.

This CDR3 is CASSLGRGGYGYTF. The DNA for the CDR3 is TGCGCCAGCAGCTTGGGCAGGGGTGGCTATGGCTACACCTTC. The V gene is TRBV5-1, the J gene TRBJ1-2; possible D gene TRBD1, 6 bases. The CDR3 has 14 residues. V was clipped by 0 bases and J by 4 bases, with 10 bases between them. Germline V gene lookup returns CDR1 SGHRS and CDR2 YFSETQ.

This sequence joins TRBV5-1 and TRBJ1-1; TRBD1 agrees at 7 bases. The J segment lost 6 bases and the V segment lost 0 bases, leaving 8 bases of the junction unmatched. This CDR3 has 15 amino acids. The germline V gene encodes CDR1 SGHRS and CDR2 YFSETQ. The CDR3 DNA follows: TGCGCCAGCAGCTTGGCTCCGAACAGGGGCCCTGAAGCTTTCTTT. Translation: CASSLAPNRGPEAFF.

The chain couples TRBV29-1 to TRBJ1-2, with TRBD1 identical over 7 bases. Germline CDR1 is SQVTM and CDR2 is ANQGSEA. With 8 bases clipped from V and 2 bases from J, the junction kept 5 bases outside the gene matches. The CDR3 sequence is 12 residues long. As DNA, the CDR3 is TGCAGCATACGACAGGGAAACTATGGCTACACCTTC. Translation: CSIRQGNYGYTF.

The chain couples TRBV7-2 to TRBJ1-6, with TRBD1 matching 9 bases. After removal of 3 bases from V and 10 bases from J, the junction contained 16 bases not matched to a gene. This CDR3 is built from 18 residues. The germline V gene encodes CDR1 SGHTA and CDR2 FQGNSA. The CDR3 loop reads CASSFPNVPGQGKSPLHF. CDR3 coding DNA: TGTGCCAGCAGCTTTCCCAACGTTCCGGGACAGGGAAAGTCACCCCTCCACTTT.

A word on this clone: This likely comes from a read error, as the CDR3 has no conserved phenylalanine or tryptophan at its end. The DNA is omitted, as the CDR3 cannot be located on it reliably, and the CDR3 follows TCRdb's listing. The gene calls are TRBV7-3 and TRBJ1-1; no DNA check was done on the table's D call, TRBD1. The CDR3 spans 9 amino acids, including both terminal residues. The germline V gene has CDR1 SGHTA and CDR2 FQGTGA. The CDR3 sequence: CASSSTGPL.

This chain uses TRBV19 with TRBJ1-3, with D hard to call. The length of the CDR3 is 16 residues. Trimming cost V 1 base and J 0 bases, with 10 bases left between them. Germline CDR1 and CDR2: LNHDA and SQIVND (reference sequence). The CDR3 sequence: CASSIGGLFSGNTIYF. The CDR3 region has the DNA TGTGCCAGTAGTATAGGCGGACTGTTCTCTGGAAACACCATATATTTT.